Below, 5 T cell receptor beta chains from the same sample are listed, as sequenced in a study of blood T cell repertoires in COVID-19. Sequencing was performed with immunoSEQ multiplex PCR; in TCRdb, only in-frame clones are kept and a portion is missing. The sample carries some 250,000 clones, about four fifths recorded once. Specimen: peripheral blood. The receptors were gathered from a woman aged 18-35 years with acute or convalescent COVID-19.

At least ten counts were recorded for this clone. The V call is TRBV2, the J call TRBJ1-2; no reliable D call. Germline values: CDR1 SNHLY, CDR2 FYNNEI. The CDR3 sequence is 15 residues long. The ends were cut back, 6 bases at V and 0 bases at J, with 14 bases in the middle. The CDR3 here is CASSAQVRPNYGYTF. CDR3 in DNA: TGTGCCAGCAGCGCCCAGGTTAGACCTAACTATGGCTACACCTTC.

This sequence joins TRBV28 and TRBJ1-2; maybe TRBD1 (5 bases). This CDR3 spans 14 amino acids. Germline CDR1 MDHEN, CDR2 SYDVKM. V was cut by 9 bases and J by 8 bases, with 22 bases left in between. The CDR3 sequence is CASRETVYDEGYTF. CDR3 sequence (DNA): TGTGCCAGTCGCGAGACAGTGTACGACGAAGGCTACACCTTC.

The CDR3, as DNA: TGTGCCAGCAGCCCAAGGGCCTTTGCAACAGGGGGAATGGTCACTGAAGCTTTCTTT. This translates into CASSPRAFATGGMVTEAFF. The genes are TRBV7-2 and TRBJ1-1, with 8 bases that match TRBD1. The CDR3 is 19 residues long. Germline assignment: CDR1 SGHTA and CDR2 FQGNSA. V was pared by 5 bases and J by 4 bases, with 21 bases of the junction left unmatched. The full variable domain, with the rest looked up from reference TRBV7-2 and TRBJ1-1, is GAGVSQSPSNKVTEKGKDVELRCDPISGHTALYWYRQSLGQGLEFLIYFQGNSAPDKSGLPSDRFSAERTGGSVSTLTIQRTQQEDSAVYLCASSPRAFATGGMVTEAFFGQGTRLTVV.

The chain links TRBV3-1 (or the pseudogene TRBV3-2) to TRBJ1-3; 8 nucleotides line up with TRBD1. The CDR3 is 16 residues long. The V and J ends lost 4 bases and 3 bases, in that order; junction bases with no gene match: 8. Germline V gene data show CDR1 as LGHDT and CDR2 as YNNKEL (reference sequence). In DNA, the CDR3 is TGTGCCAGCAGCCGAGGACAGGGCGGCGTTGGAAACACCATATATTTT. Encoded protein: CASSRGQGGVGNTIYF.

The chain joins TRBV6-5 to TRBJ1-4; unclear D gene. Germline V gene sequence: CDR1 MNHEY, CDR2 SVGAGI. V was cut by 7 bases and J by 6 bases, with 18 bases left in between. This CDR3 is 15 amino acids long. The CDR3 loop is CASTRREGVYEKLFF. In DNA form, the CDR3 reads TGTGCCAGCACCCGGCGCGAGGGAGTATATGAAAAACTGTTTTTT.